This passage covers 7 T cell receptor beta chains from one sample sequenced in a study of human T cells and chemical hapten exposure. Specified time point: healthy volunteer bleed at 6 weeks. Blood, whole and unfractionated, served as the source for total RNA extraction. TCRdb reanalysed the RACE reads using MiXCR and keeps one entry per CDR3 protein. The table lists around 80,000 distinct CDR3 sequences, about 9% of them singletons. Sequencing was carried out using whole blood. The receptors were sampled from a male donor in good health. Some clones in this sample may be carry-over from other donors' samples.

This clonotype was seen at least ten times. The CDR3, as DNA: TGTGCCAGCAAATTGGGAGACCTCCCGGGCTCTAACACTGAAGCTTTCTTT. It codes for CASKLGDLPGSNTEAFF. V gene TRBV12-3 or TRBV12-4 combines with J gene TRBJ1-1; no reliable D call. The CDR3 runs to 17 residues. The ends were cut back, 7 bases at V and 2 bases at J, with 23 bases in the middle.

CDR3 nucleotide sequence: TGTGCCAGCAGCTTAAATGGAGGAGGCGAGCAGTACTTC. Translating gives CASSLNGGGEQYF. The chain links TRBV7-9 to TRBJ2-7; a weak D match, TRBD2 (5 bases). The CDR3 contains 13 residues. V lost 2 bases, J lost 6 bases, and 11 bases lay in between. CDR1 is SEHNR, CDR2 FQNEAQ, per germline (reference sequence).

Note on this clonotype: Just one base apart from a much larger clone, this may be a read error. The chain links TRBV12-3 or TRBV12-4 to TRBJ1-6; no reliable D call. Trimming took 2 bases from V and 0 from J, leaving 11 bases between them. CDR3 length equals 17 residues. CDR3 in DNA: TGTGCCAGCAGTTTATGGCAGGCGAGCTCCTATAATTCACCCCTCCACTTT. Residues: CASSLWQASSYNSPLHF.

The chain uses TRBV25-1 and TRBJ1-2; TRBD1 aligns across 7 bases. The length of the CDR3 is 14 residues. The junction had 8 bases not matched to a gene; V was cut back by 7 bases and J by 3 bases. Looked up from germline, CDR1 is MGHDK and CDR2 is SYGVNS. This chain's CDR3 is CASTEPGTDYGYTF. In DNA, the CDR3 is TGTGCCAGCACCGAACCCGGGACAGACTATGGCTACACCTTC.

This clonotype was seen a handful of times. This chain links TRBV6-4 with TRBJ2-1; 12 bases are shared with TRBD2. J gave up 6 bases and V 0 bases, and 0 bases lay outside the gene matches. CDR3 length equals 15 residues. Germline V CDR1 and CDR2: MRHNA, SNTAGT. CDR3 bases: TGTGCCAGCAGTGACTCGACTAGCGGGAGCAATGAGCAGTTCTTC. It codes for CASSDSTSGSNEQFF.

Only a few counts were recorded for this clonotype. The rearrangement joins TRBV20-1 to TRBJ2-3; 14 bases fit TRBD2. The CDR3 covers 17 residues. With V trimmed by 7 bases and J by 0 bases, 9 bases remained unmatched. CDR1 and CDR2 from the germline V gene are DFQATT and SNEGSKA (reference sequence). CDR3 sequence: CSVGTSGGGISTDTQYF. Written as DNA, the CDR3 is TGCAGTGTCGGGACTAGCGGGGGCGGGATTAGCACAGATACGCAGTATTTT.

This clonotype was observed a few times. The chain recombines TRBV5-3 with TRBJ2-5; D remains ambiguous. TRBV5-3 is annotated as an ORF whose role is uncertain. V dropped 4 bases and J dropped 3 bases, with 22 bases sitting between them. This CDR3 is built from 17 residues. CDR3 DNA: TGTGCCAGAAGCCAGCCCGATTCCTGGGCGGCGAAAGAGACCCAGTACTTC. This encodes CARSQPDSWAAKETQYF.